This entry features one T cell receptor beta chain sequence. The sample originates from a study of T cells in localized non-small cell lung cancer. Sequencing was performed with immunoSEQ multiplex PCR; in TCRdb, only in-frame clones are kept and a portion is missing. Of over 70,000 clones in the sample, roughly 90% are singletons; the top ten hold over 3.5%. The germline V gene has CDR1 WSHSY and CDR2 SAAADI. This CDR3 region has 13 residues. Trimming left V 6 bases short and J 5 bases short, with 13 bases between. J is TRBJ1-1 and V is TRBV10-2; D may be TRBD1 (5 bases). This specimen was PBMCs, taken before any cancer treatment. This clonotype originated in a woman aged 35 to 70 with stage II squamous cell lung carcinoma. In nucleotides, the CDR3 is TGCGCCAGCAGCGACTTGGGGGGAACTGAAGCTTTCTTT. Its protein is CASSDLGGTEAFF.